These 24 T cell receptor beta chains share one sample of origin, sequenced in a study of neoadjuvant nivolumab and ipilimumab in lung cancer. The data were produced by immunoSEQ multiplex PCR, yet TCRdb's version contains in-frame clones alone and is incomplete. The sample lists 40,000 or so clones; roughly nine tenths were seen once. Source: peripheral blood, taken before neoadjuvant nivolumab, alone or with ipilimumab. The receptors shown here come from an adult with non-small cell lung cancer.

This chain joins TRBV13 and TRBJ2-7; possible D gene TRBD1, 6 bases. V gave up 1 base and J gave up 1 base, with 11 bases separating them. This CDR3 spans 15 amino acids. Germline CDR1 and CDR2: PRHDT and FYEKMQ (reference sequence). The CDR3 here is CASSLVGQGSYEQYF. The CDR3 DNA is TGTGCCAGCAGCTTAGTGGGTCAGGGGTCCTACGAGCAGTACTTC.

This sequence joins TRBV10-3 and TRBJ2-5; no reliable D call. CDR3 length: 11 residues. The V and J ends lost 3 bases and 3 bases respectively, with 2 bases between them. Germline CDR1 and CDR2: ENHRY and SYGVKD. CDR3 DNA sequence: TGTGCCATCAGTGAAGAAGAGACCCAGTACTTC. Translation gives CAISEEETQYF.

The chain has TRBV5-1 and TRBJ2-7, with D hard to call. V dropped 7 bases and J dropped 4 bases, with 15 bases sitting between them. This CDR3 is built from 13 residues. Germline CDR1 reads SGHRS; CDR2 reads YFSETQ. CDR3: CASGPGGPYEQYF. The CDR3 coding sequence is TGCGCCAGCGGCCCCGGCGGTCCTTACGAGCAGTACTTC.

The chain recombines TRBV7-9 with TRBJ2-7; D may be TRBD1 or TRBD2 (7 bases each). V was shortened by 10 bases and J by 0 bases, with 16 bases between the two germline ends. This CDR3 is built from 14 residues. Germline CDR1 is SEHNR and CDR2 is FQNEAQ (reference sequence). The CDR3 spells CATPGGAGSYEQYF. DNA for the CDR3: TGTGCCACCCCAGGGGGGGCCGGCTCCTACGAGCAGTACTTC.

The V call is TRBV7-2, the J call TRBJ1-2; 7 nucleotides align to TRBD1. The CDR3 has 15 amino acids. Germline V gene lookup returns CDR1 SGHTA and CDR2 FQGNSA. V lost 3 bases, J lost 0 bases, and 4 bases stayed unmatched. CDR3 sequence reads: CASSFRGSANYGYTF. The CDR3 coding sequence is TGTGCCAGCAGCTTCAGGGGGTCTGCTAACTATGGCTACACCTTC.

This chain links TRBV7-2 with TRBJ2-4; no reliable D call. The germline gives CDR1 SGHTA, CDR2 FQGNSA. Trimming removed 4 bases at V and 0 bases at J, with 7 bases between. The CDR3 is 14 amino acids. CDR3 region: CASSSQLAKNIQYF. The CDR3 region has the DNA TGTGCCAGCAGCTCACAGCTAGCCAAAAACATTCAGTACTTC.

The rearrangement uses TRBV5-1 and TRBJ2-5; the D gene could be TRBD1 or TRBD2 (5 bases each). Trimming took off 2 bases at V and 1 base at J, with 12 bases between the two ends. The CDR3 spans 15 residues. Germline lookup yields CDR1 SGHRS and CDR2 YFSETQ. The CDR3 nucleotides read TGCGCCAGCAGCTTACGTGGGGGTTTCCAAGAGACCCAGTACTTC. Translation gives CASSLRGGFQETQYF.

The chain combines TRBV27 with TRBJ2-3, with D perhaps given as TRBD1 or TRBD2 (5 bases each). The CDR3 runs to 14 residues. Germline lookup yields CDR1 MNHEY and CDR2 SMNVEV (reference sequence). V lost 5 bases and J 7 bases, leaving 16 bases between the germline ends. In DNA form, the CDR3 reads TGTGCCAGCAGTGTAGGGGACCGACTGAATACGCAGTATTTT. Translating gives CASSVGDRLNTQYF.

As DNA, the CDR3 is TGTGCCAGCAGCCTAGGACTAGCGGCAGATACGCAGTATTTT. Translating gives CASSLGLAADTQYF. This chain links TRBV28 with TRBJ2-3; 10 bases map to TRBD2. The germline CDR1 and CDR2 sequences are MDHEN and SYDVKM. This CDR3 has 14 amino acids. The V and J ends lost 6 bases and 4 bases, in that order; junction bases with no gene match: 4.

This chain joins TRBV5-1 and TRBJ2-2; 7 bases are a match to TRBD2. Germline assignment: CDR1 SGHRS and CDR2 YFSETQ. The CDR3 consists of 19 residues. V trimming: 3 bases; J trimming: 1 base; junction bases outside the gene matches: 15. CDR3 DNA sequence: TGCGCCAGCAGCTCCCTTGGGTGGGGTAGCGGGTTGAACACCGGGGAGCTGTTTTTT. Encoded protein: CASSSLGWGSGLNTGELFF.

This chain uses TRBV6-1 with TRBJ2-2, with D possibly matching TRBD1 (5 bases). The CDR3 contains 13 residues. Trimming shortened V by 6 bases and J by 6 bases, and 11 bases separated the two germline ends. From germline, CDR1 is MNHNS and CDR2 SASEGT. The CDR3 DNA reads as TGTGCCAGCAGACGACAGAGCCCCGGGGAGCTGTTTTTT. As protein: CASRRQSPGELFF.

The chain has TRBV5-4 and TRBJ2-7; no clear D gene. This CDR3 is built from 12 residues. With 1 base removed from V and 6 bases from J, the gap between germline ends came to 8 bases. The germline CDR1 and CDR2 sequences are SGHNT and YYREEE (reference sequence). The CDR3, as DNA: TGTGCCAGCAGCTTGTCAGTCGGCGAGCAGTACTTC. It is translated as CASSLSVGEQYF.

The chain links TRBV5-1 to TRBJ2-2; D possibly corresponds to TRBD2 (6 bases). Germline lookup yields CDR1 SGHRS and CDR2 YFSETQ. CDR3 length equals 22 residues. The ends were cut back, 0 bases at V and 0 bases at J, with 27 bases in the middle. The CDR3 spells CASSLVWDFRRVGTPNTGELFF. The CDR3 bases are TGCGCCAGCAGCTTGGTTTGGGACTTTAGGAGGGTTGGGACTCCGAACACCGGGGAGCTGTTTTTT.

The V gene is TRBV5-1, the J gene TRBJ1-1; D may be TRBD1 (6 bases). This CDR3 is 13 amino acids long. Germline-derived CDR1 and CDR2 are SGHRS and YFSETQ. Trimming removed 4 bases at V and 5 bases at J, with 12 bases between. This CDR3 is CASSAGTRTEAFF. Here the CDR3 DNA reads TGCGCCAGCAGCGCCGGGACAAGGACTGAAGCTTTCTTT.

V gene TRBV28 combines with J gene TRBJ2-7, with D unclear. In germline, CDR1 is MDHEN, CDR2 SYDVKM. The CDR3 is 13 amino acids. Trimming took off 4 bases at V and 4 bases at J, with 11 bases between the two ends. CDR3 sequence: CASSSLAPYEQYF. The DNA of the CDR3 is TGTGCCAGCAGTTCCCTTGCTCCTTACGAGCAGTACTTC.

This chain connects TRBV7-2 to TRBJ2-3; TRBD2 matches at 9 bases. The CDR3 extends over 16 amino acids. Germline V gene lookup returns CDR1 SGHTA and CDR2 FQGNSA. J lost 6 bases, V lost 4 bases, and 11 bases had no gene match. The CDR3 reads CASSSRLAGSRDTQYF. CDR3 sequence (DNA): TGTGCCAGCAGCTCGCGTCTAGCGGGGAGCAGGGATACGCAGTATTTT.

CDR3 amino acids: CAWTAGNGYTF. The CDR3 DNA sequence: TGTGCCTGGACGGCTGGGAATGGCTACACCTTC. The chain carries TRBV30 and TRBJ1-2; no reliable D call. The germline gives CDR1 GTSNPN, CDR2 SVGIG (reference sequence). The germline V and J ends were trimmed by 4 bases and 6 bases, with 9 bases remaining between them. This CDR3 contains 11 residues.

J is TRBJ2-5 and V is TRBV30, with 7 positions matching TRBD2. The CDR3 has 13 amino acids. Germline V gene data show CDR1 as GTSNPN and CDR2 as SVGIG (reference sequence). J lost 7 bases, V lost 3 bases, and 8 bases had no gene match. The CDR3 protein is CAWSGLGSGTQYF. CDR3 coding DNA: TGTGCCTGGAGCGGACTAGGCAGCGGGACCCAGTACTTC. The whole variable domain, remainder taken from reference TRBV30 and TRBJ2-5, is SQTIHQWPATLVQPVGSPLSLECTVEGTSNPNLYWYRQAAGRGLQLLFYSVGIGQISSEVPQNLSASRPQDRQFILSSKKLLLSDSGFYLCAWSGLGSGTQYFGPGTRLLVL.

The genes are TRBV5-1 and TRBJ2-7; 9 bases align to TRBD1. With 8 bases clipped from V and 6 bases from J, the junction kept 18 bases outside the gene matches. Germline-derived CDR1 and CDR2 are SGHRS and YFSETQ. CDR3 length: 16 residues. DNA for the CDR3: TGCGCCAGTCGGGACAGGGAAAACCCCTACGAGGGCGAGCAGTACTTC. It translates to CASRDRENPYEGEQYF.

CDR3 sequence: CASSSSKGASCDEQYF. In DNA form, the CDR3 reads TGTGCCAGCAGCTCTAGTAAGGGGGCGAGTTGTGACGAGCAGTACTTC. This sequence joins TRBV5-7 and TRBJ2-7; the match to TRBD1 covers 7 bases. TRBV5-7 is given ORF status, its function remaining uncertain. J was trimmed by 5 bases and V by 3 bases; bases with no gene match: 14. This CDR3 is 16 amino acids long.

The J gene is TRBJ2-3, the V gene TRBV4-2; D is undetermined. The V gene's germline CDR1 is LGHNA and CDR2 YNFKEQ. V was trimmed by 1 base and J by 1 base, leaving 3 bases between them. The CDR3 is 13 residues long. Written as DNA, the CDR3 is TGTGCCAGCAGCCAAGTAGGCACAGATACGCAGTATTTT. Protein sequence: CASSQVGTDTQYF.

This clone appeared a single time. The V and J genes are TRBV2 and TRBJ2-5; D possibly uses TRBD1 or TRBD2 (6 bases each). CDR3 length: 12 residues. In germline, CDR1 is SNHLY, CDR2 FYNNEI. Trimming stripped 8 bases from V and 3 bases from J, with 10 bases between. The CDR3 DNA reads as TGTGCCAGCCTCGGGGGCGAAGAGACCCAGTACTTC. Translation gives CASLGGEETQYF.

V gene TRBV7-2 combines with J gene TRBJ2-3, with 9 bases that match TRBD1. The CDR3 loop spans 15 amino acids. In germline, CDR1 is SGHTA, CDR2 FQGNSA. Trimming cost V 6 bases and J 0 bases; bases outside gene matches: 4. CDR3: CASRQGAVSTDTQYF. In DNA, the CDR3 is TGTGCCAGCAGACAGGGGGCGGTTAGCACAGATACGCAGTATTTT.

The V call is TRBV7-3, the J call TRBJ1-1; D gene ambiguous. CDR3 length: 14 residues. Germline V gene data show CDR1 as SGHTA and CDR2 as FQGTGA. Trimming took 1 base from V and 1 from J, leaving 7 bases between them. CDR3 sequence reads: CASSLNQRNTEAFF. CDR3 sequence (DNA): TGTGCCAGCAGCTTAAACCAGAGGAACACTGAAGCTTTCTTT.